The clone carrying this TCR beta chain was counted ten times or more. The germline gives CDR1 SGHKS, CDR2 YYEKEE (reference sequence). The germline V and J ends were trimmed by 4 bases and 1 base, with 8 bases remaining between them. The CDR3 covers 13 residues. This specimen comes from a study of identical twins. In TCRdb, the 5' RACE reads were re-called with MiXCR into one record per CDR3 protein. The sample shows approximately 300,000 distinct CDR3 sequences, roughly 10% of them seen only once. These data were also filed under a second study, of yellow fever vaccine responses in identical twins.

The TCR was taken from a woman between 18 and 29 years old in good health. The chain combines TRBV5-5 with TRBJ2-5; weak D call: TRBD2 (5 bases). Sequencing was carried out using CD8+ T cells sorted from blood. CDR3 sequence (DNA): TGTGCCAGCAGCCCCGGGATCCAAGAGACCCAGTACTTC. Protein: CASSPGIQETQYF.